Detailed here is one T cell receptor beta chain. Researchers ran the PCR with 60 Vbeta and 13 Jbeta primers. Only in-frame clones appear in the TCRdb table, and some are missing; sequencing was by immunoSEQ multiplex PCR. The sample lists 100,000 to 150,000 clones, roughly 18% occurring once. The data were obtained in a study of cytomegalovirus exposure and HLA in healthy donors. With 7 bases clipped from V and 6 bases from J, the junction kept 9 bases outside the gene matches. Germline values: CDR1 GTSNPN, CDR2 SVGIG (reference sequence). CDR3 size: 13 residues. The clonotype originates from a female donor in good health and CMV-seropositive. What was sequenced was PBMCs. The chain has TRBV30 and TRBJ2-1; 7 nucleotides line up with TRBD2. Here the CDR3 reads CASTSGTINEQFF. The DNA for the CDR3 is TGTGCCTCAACCTCCGGGACTATCAATGAGCAGTTCTTC.